This T cell receptor (beta chain) was recovered during a study of OX40 agonist ivuxolimab in advanced cancers. Overall study: In this trial design, patients received ivuxolimab intravenously at 0.01 to 10 mg/kg every 2 weeks. Three patients showed partial responses: one hepatocellular carcinoma and two cutaneous melanoma cases. Study-level findings and limits: Some of the lowest clonal expansion was seen in partial responders at 0.1-3.0 mg/kg.

About this clone: The antigen is unknown.

The V and J ends lost 3 bases and 3 bases, in that order; junction bases with no gene match: 7. This CDR3 has 15 amino acids. CDR1 MNHNS and CDR2 SASEGT come from the germline V gene. Assay: immunoSEQ multiplex PCR; the TCRdb copy retains only in-frame clones and omits some. Of about 19,000 clones listed, nearly 70% were seen once; the top ten hold about 13%. The clonotype comes from an adult with an advanced solid tumor such as melanoma, head and neck, liver or kidney cancer. The chain uses TRBV6-1 and TRBJ1-1; 7 bases match TRBD1. Material: CD4+ or CD8+ T cells sorted from blood, obtained in a trial of the OX40 agonist ivuxolimab. CDR3 in amino acids: CASSDLQGTDTEAFF. The DNA of the CDR3 is TGTGCCAGCAGTGACCTACAGGGGACGGACACTGAAGCTTTCTTT.